The clone carrying this T cell receptor (beta chain) came up many times. The CDR3 is 18 amino acids. V was pared by 4 bases and J by 4 bases, with 18 bases of the junction left unmatched. PBMCs were collected from an approximately 9.3 ml volume of fresh peripheral blood. TCR beta CDR3 regions were amplified from RNA. HTBI primers were used for first-round RT-PCR of the TCR CDR3. TCRdb ran MiXCR on the multiplex PCR reads and lists one entry per CDR3 protein. Seen here are fewer than 450,000 distinct CDR3 sequences, about 18% observed once, and the top ten hold almost 35%. This sample was included in a study of T cells in Graves' hyperthyroidism and ophthalmopathy.

The sample comprised blood. The chain is built from TRBV12-3 or TRBV12-4 and TRBJ2-7; 8 bases are a match to TRBD1. The receptor was isolated from a woman in her 30s with Graves' hyperthyroidism that later progressed to Graves' ophthalmopathy. The CDR3 reads CASSSRYRGYNPTYEQYF. The DNA of the CDR3 is TGTGCCAGCAGTTCCCGATACAGGGGGTATAACCCCACATACGAGCAGTACTTC.